The clone carrying this TCR beta chain occurred a few times. 5'RACE primed from the constant segment yielded TCR alpha and TCR beta cDNA libraries bearing sample barcodes and UMIs. Using its own MiXCR run on the 5' RACE reads, TCRdb lists one record per CDR3 protein. The sample includes about 180,000 distinct CDR3 sequences, about 18% of them seen just once. These data are taken from a study of T-cell memory formation after mild COVID-19. The CDR3 is made up of 15 amino acids. Germline V gives CDR1 SEHNR, CDR2 FQNEAQ (reference sequence). Trimming cost V 3 bases and J 1 base, with 12 bases left between them.

Material: PBMCs or a T cell subset sorted from them (not recorded which). The sequence derives from a man younger than 30 who had mild COVID-19 (a few samples of this study predate the infection). Cell type and time point are not known. V and J are TRBV7-9 and TRBJ1-1; D possibly corresponds to TRBD1 (6 bases). CDR3 sequence reads: CASSFRRDKNTEAFF. For the CDR3, the DNA is TGTGCCAGCAGCTTTCGACGGGACAAGAACACTGAAGCTTTCTTT.